Listed here is a single TCR beta chain. These data come from a study of blood T cell repertoires in COVID-19. Study as a whole: Acute-phase and convalescent COVID-19 samples originated in the United States, Italy and Spain. From T cells, B-cell-depleted T cells, or PBMCs came the material, which was cDNA or gDNA.

After removal of 5 bases from V and 3 bases from J, the junction contained 6 bases not matched to a gene. There are 15 residues in the CDR3. Looked up from germline, CDR1 is SEHNR and CDR2 is FQNEAQ (reference sequence). Sequencing was performed with immunoSEQ multiplex PCR; in TCRdb, only in-frame clones are kept and a portion is missing. The sample includes under 200,000 clones, about 88% seen only once; the top ten take about 1.7%. The sequencing sample was made of peripheral blood. This receptor was obtained from a man between 18 and 29 years old with active or convalescent COVID-19. V usage is TRBV7-9 and J usage is TRBJ2-7, with 11 bases fitting TRBD2. The CDR3 coding sequence is TGTGCCAGCAGCCAACTAGCGGGAGTTAGCTACGAGCAGTACTTC. Protein product: CASSQLAGVSYEQYF.